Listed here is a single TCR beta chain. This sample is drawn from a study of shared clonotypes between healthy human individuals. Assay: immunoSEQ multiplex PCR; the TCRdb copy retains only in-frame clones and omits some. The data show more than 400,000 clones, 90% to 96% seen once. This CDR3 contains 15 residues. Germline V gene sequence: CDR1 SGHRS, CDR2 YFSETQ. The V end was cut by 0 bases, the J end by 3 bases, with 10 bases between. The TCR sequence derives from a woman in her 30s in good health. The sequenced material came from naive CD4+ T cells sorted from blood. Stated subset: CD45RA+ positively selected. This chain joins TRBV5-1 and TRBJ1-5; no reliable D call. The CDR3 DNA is TGCGCCAGCAGCTTGGGACCTGATAACAATCAGCCCCAGCATTTT. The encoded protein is CASSLGPDNNQPQHF.